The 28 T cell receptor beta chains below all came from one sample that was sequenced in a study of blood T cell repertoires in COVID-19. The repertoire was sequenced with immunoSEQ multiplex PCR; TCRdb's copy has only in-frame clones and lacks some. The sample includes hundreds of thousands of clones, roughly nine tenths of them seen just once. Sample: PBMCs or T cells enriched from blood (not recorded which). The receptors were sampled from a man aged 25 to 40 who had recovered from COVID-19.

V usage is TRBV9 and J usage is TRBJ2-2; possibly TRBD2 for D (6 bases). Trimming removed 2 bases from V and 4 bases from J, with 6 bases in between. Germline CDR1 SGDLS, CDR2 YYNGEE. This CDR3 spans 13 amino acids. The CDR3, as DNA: TGTGCCAGCAGCGTCGGGGGCACCGGGGAGCTGTTTTTT. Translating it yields CASSVGGTGELFF. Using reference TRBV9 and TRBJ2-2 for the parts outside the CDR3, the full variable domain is DSGVTQTPKHLITATGQRVTLRCSPRSGDLSVYWYQQSLDQGLQFLIQYYNGEERAKGNILERFSAQQFPDLHSELNLSSLELGDSALYFCASSVGGTGELFFGEGSRLTVL.

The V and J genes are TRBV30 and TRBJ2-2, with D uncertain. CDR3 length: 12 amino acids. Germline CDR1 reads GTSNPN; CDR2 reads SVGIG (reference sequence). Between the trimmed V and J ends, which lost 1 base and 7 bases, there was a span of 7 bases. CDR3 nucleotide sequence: TGTGCCTGGAGTGAAACTCTCGGGGAGCTGTTTTTT. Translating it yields CAWSETLGELFF.

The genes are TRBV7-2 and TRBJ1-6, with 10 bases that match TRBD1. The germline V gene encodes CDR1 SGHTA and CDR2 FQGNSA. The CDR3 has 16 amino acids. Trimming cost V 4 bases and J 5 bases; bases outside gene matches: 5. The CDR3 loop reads CASSWDRGINNSPLHF. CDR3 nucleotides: TGTGCCAGCAGCTGGGACAGGGGAATTAATAATTCACCCCTCCACTTT.

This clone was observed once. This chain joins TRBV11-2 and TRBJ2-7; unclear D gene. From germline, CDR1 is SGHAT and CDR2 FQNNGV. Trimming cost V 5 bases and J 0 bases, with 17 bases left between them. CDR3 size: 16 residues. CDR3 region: CASSLPFGSTSYEQYF. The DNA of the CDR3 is TGTGCCAGCAGCCTACCGTTCGGGTCAACCTCCTACGAGCAGTACTTC.

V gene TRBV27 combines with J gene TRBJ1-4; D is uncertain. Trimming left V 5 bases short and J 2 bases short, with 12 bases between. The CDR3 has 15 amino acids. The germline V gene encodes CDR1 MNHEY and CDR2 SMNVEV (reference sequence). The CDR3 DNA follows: TGTGCCAGCAGTCCCGCCCCAGTGACTAATGAAAAACTGTTTTTT. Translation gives CASSPAPVTNEKLFF.

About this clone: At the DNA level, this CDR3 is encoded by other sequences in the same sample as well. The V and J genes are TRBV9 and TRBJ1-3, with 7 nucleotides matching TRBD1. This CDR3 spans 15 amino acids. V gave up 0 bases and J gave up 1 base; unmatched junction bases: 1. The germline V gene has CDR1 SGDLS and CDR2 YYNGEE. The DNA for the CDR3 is TGTGCCAGCAGCGTAGGGGACAGTTCTGGAAACACCATATATTTT. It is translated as CASSVGDSSGNTIYF.

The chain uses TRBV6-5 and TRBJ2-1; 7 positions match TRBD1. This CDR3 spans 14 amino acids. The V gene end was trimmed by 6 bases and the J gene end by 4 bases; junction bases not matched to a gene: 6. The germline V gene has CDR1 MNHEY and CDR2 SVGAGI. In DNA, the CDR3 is TGTGCCAGCAGAAAGACAGGGAGATACAATGAGCAGTTCTTC. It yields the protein CASRKTGRYNEQFF.

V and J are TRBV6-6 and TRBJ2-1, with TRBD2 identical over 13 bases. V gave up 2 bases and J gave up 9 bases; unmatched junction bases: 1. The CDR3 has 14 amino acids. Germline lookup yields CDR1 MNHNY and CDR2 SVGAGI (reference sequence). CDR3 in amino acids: CASSYGTSGTEQFF. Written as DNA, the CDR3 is TGTGCCAGCAGTTACGGGACTAGCGGGACTGAGCAGTTCTTC.

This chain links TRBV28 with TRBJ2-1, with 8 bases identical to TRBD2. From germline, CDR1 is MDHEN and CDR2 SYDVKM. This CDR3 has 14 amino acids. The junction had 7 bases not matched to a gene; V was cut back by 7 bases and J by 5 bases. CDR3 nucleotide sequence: TGTGCCAGCAACCTGGGGCGGGGGGACAATGAGCAGTTCTTC. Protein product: CASNLGRGDNEQFF.

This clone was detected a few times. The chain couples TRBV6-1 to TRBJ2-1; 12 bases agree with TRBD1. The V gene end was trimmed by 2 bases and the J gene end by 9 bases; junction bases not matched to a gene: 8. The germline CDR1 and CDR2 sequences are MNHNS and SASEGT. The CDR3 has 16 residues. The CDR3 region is CASSESAGQGAGEQFF. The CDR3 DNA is TGTGCCAGCAGTGAATCTGCGGGACAGGGGGCCGGTGAGCAGTTCTTC.

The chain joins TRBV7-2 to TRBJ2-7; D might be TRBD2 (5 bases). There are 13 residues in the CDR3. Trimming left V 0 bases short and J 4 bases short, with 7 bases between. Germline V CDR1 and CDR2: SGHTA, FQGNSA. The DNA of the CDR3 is TGTGCCAGCAGCTTAGCCCCGGGATACGAGCAGTACTTC. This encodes CASSLAPGYEQYF. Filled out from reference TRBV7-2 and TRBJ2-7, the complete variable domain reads GAGVSQSPSNKVTEKGKDVELRCDPISGHTALYWYRQSLGQGLEFLIYFQGNSAPDKSGLPSDRFSAERTGGSVSTLTIQRTQQEDSAVYLCASSLAPGYEQYFGPGTRLTVT.

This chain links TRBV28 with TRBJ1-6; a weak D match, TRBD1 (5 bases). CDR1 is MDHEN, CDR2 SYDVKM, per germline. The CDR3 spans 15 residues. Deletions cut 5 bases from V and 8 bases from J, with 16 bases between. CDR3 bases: TGTGCCAGCAGTCGCGCAGGGCTCTCAGATTCACCCCTCCACTTT. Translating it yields CASSRAGLSDSPLHF.

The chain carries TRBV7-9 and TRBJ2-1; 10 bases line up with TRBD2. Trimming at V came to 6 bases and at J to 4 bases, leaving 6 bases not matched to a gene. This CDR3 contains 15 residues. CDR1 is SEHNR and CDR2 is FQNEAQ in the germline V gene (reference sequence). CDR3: CASSSGLAEYNEQFF. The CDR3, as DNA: TGTGCCAGCAGTTCCGGACTAGCGGAATACAATGAGCAGTTCTTC.

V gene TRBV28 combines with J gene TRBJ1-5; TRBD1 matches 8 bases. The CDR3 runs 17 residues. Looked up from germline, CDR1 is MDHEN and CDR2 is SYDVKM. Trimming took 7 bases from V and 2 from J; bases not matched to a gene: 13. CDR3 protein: CASTRTGKGSGNQPQHF. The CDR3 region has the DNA TGTGCCAGCACTAGGACAGGGAAGGGGTCTGGCAATCAGCCCCAGCATTTT.

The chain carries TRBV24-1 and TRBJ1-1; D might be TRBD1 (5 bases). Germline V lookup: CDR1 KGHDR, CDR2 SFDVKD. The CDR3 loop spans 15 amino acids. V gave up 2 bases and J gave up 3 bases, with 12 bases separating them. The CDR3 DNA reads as TGTGCCACCAGTGATTCTAGGGGTATCGACACTGAAGCTTTCTTT. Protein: CATSDSRGIDTEAFF.

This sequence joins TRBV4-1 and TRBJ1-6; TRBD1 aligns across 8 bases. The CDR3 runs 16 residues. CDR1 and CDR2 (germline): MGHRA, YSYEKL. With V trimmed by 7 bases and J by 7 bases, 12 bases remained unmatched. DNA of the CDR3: TGCGCCAGCACCTTAGGACAGGGAACTTCAAATTCACCCCTCCACTTT. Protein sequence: CASTLGQGTSNSPLHF.

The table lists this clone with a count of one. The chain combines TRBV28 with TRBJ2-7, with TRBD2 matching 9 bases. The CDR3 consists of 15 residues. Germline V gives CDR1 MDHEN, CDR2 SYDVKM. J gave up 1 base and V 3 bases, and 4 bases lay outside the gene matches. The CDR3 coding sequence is TGTGCCAGCAGTTTCTCGCTAGCGGGGTCCTACGAGCAGTACTTC. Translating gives CASSFSLAGSYEQYF. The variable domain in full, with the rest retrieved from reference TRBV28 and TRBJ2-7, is DVKVTQSSRYLVKRTGEKVFLECVQDMDHENMFWYRQDPGLGLRLIYFSYDVKMKEKGDIPEGYSVSREKKERFSLILESASTNQTSMYLCASSFSLAGSYEQYFGPGTRLTVT.

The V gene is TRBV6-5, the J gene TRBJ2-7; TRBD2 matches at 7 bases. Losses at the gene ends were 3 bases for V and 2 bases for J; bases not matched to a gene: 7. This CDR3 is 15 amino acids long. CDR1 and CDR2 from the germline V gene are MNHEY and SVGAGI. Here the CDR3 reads CASSYNSGFPYEQYF. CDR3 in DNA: TGTGCCAGCAGTTATAATAGCGGGTTTCCCTACGAGCAGTACTTC.

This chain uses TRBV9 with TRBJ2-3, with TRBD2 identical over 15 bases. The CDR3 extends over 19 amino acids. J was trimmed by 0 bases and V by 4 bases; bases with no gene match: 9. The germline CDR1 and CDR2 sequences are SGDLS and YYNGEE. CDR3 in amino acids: CASSPGLAGGSISTDTQYF. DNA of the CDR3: TGTGCCAGCAGCCCGGGACTAGCGGGAGGTAGTATCAGCACAGATACGCAGTATTTT.

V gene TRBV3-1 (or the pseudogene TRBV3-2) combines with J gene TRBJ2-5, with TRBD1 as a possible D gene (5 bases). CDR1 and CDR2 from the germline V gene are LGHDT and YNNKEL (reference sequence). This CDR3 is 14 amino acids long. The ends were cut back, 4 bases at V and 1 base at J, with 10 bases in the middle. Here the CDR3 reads CASSPGHPQETQYF. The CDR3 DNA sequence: TGTGCCAGCAGCCCCGGACACCCCCAAGAGACCCAGTACTTC.

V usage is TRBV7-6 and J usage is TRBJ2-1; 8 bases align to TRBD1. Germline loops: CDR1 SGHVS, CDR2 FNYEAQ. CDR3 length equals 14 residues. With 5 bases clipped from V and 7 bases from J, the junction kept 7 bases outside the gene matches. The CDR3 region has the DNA TGTGCCAGCAGCCTATGGACAGGGTCGAATGAGCAGTTCTTC. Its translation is CASSLWTGSNEQFF.

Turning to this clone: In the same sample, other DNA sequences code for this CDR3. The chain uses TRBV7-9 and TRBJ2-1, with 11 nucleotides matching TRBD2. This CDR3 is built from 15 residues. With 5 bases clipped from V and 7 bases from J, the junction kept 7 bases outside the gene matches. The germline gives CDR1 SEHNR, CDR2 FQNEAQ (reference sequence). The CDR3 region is CASSPGTSGGNEQFF. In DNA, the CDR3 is TGTGCCAGCAGCCCAGGGACTAGCGGAGGGAATGAGCAGTTCTTC.

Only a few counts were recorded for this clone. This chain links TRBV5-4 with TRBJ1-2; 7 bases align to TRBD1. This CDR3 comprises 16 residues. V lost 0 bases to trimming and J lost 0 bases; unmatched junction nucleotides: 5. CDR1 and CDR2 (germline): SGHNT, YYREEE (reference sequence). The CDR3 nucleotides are TGTGCCAGCAGCTTGGGCGGGACAGCTCCTAACTATGGCTACACCTTC. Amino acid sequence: CASSLGGTAPNYGYTF.

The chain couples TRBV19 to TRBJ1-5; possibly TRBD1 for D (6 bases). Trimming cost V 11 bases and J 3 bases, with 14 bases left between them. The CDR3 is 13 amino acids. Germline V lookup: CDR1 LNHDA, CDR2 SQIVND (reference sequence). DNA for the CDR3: TGTGCCGTTCAGGGGAGAATCAATCAGCCCCAGCATTTT. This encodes CAVQGRINQPQHF.

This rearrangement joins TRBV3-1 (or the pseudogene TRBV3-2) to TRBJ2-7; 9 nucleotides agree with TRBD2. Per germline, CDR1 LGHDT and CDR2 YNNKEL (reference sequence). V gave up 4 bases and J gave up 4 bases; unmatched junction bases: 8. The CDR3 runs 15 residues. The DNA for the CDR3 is TGTGCCAGCAGCCCTTCGGGTAGCGGGAGTTACGAGCAGTACTTC. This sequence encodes CASSPSGSGSYEQYF.

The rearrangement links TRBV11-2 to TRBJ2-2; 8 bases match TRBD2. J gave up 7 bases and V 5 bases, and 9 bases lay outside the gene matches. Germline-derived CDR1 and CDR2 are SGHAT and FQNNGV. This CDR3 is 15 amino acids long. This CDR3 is CASSRGLAGSGELFF. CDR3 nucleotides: TGTGCCAGCAGCCGAGGACTAGCAGGTAGCGGGGAGCTGTTTTTT.

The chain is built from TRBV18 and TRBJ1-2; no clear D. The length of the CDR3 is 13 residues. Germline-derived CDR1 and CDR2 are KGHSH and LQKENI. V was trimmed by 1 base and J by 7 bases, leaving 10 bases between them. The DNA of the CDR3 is TGTGCCAGCTCACCACGGGAGCAAGGTGGCTACACCTTC. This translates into CASSPREQGGYTF.

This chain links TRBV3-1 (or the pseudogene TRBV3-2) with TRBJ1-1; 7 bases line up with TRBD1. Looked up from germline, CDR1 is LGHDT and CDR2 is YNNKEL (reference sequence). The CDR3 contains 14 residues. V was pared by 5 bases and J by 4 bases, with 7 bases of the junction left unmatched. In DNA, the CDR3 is TGTGCCAGCAGCTTAAGTCAGGGGGGCACTGAAGCTTTCTTT. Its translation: CASSLSQGGTEAFF.